The present entry profiles one TCR beta chain with its context. Generated by immunoSEQ multiplex PCR, the TCRdb table keeps only in-frame clones and is missing some. Among some 460,000 clones listed, 87% were seen once. The CDR3 length is 14 residues. The germline gives CDR1 SQVTM, CDR2 ANQGSEA. V lost 2 bases and J lost 7; bases outside the gene matches: 5. Cohort allocation depended upon clinical history that participants reported. This record belongs to a study of blood T cell repertoires in COVID-19. The source is a woman between 18 and 29 years old with acute COVID-19. The material sequenced was PBMCs or T cells enriched from blood (not recorded which). The rearrangement joins TRBV29-1 to TRBJ1-5; TRBD1 matches at 10 bases. CDR3 nucleotide sequence: TGCAGCGTTGAAACCGGGACAGGGGAACAGCCCCAGCATTTT. Translated, it gives CSVETGTGEQPQHF. Together with reference TRBV29-1 and TRBJ1-5, the CDR3 gives the full variable domain: SAVISQKPSRDICQRGTSLTIQCQVDSQVTMMFWYRQQPGQSLTLIATANQGSEATYESGFVIDKFPISRPNLTFSTLTVSNMSPEDSSIYLCSVETGTGEQPQHFGDGTRLSIL.